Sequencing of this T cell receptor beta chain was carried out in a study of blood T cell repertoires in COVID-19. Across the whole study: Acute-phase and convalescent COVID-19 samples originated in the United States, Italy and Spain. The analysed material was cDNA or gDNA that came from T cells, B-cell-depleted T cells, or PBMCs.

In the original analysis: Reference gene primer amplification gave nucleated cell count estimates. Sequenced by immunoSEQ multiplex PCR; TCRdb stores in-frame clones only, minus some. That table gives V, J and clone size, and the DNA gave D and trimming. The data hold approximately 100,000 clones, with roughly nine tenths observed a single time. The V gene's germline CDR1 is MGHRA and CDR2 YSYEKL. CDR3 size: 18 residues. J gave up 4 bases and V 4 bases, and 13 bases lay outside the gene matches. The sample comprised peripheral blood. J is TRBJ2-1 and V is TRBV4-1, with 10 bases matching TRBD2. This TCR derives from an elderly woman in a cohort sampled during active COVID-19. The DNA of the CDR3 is TGCGCCAGCAGCCCTCCTCCGGGTAGCGGGGGGAGGTACAATGAGCAGTTCTTC. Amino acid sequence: CASSPPPGSGGRYNEQFF.